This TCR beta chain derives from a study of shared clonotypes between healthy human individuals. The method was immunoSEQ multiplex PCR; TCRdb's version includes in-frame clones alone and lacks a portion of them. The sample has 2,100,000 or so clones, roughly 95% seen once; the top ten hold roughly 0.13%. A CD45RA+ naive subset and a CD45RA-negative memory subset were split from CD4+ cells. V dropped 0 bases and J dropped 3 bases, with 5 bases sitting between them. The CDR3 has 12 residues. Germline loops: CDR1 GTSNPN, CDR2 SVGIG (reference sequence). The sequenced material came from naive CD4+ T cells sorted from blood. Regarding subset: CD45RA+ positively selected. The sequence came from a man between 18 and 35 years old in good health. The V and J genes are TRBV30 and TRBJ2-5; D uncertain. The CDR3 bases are TGTGCCTGGAGTGTACTGAAAGAGACCCAGTACTTC. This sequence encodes CAWSVLKETQYF.